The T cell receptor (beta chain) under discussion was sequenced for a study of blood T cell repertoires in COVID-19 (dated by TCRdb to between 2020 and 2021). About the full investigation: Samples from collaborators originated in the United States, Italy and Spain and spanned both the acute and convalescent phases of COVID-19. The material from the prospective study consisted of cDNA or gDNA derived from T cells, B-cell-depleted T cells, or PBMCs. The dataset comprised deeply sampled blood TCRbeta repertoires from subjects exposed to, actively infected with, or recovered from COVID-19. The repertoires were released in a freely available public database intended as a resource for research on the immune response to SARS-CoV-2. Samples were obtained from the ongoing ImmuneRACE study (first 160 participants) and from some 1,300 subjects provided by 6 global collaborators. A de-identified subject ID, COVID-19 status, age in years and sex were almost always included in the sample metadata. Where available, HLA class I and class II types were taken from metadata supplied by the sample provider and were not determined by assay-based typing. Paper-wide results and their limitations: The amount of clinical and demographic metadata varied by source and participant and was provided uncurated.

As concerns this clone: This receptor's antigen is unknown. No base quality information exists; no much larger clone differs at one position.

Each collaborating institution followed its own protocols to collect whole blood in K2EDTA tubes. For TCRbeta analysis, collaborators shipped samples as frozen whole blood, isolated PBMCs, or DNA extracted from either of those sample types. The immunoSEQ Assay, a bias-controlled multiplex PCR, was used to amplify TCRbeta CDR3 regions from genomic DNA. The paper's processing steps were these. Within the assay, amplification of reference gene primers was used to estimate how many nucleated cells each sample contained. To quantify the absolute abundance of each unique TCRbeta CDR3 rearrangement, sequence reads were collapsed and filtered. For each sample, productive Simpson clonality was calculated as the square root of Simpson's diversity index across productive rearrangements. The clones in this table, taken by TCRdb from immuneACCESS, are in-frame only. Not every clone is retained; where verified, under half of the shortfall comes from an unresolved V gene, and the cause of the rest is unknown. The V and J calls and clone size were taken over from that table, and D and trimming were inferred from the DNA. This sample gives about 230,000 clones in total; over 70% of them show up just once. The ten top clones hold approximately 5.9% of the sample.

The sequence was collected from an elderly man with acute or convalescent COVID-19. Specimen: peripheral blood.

The CDR3 is CATRSAGLGEKLFF. The nucleotide sequence reads as follows: TGTGCCACCAGATCAGCGGGGTTGGGTGAAAAACTGTTTTTT. This chain is built from TRBV27 and TRBJ1-4; a confident D gene designation cannot be given. Via the germline V gene (reference sequence), CDR1 is MNHEY and CDR2 SMNVEV. The CDR3, from cysteine to phenylalanine, totals 14 residues. Only CDR3 DNA remains: 42 bases, in frame from the first base. The germline ends are 19 bases apart after V is trimmed by 10 bases and J by 7 bases.